The TCR beta chain described here comes from a study of cytomegalovirus exposure and HLA in healthy donors. As regards this clone: Antigen unknown.

With 60 Vbeta and 13 Jbeta primers, the PCR was carried out. TCRdb keeps only in-frame clones here, not all; method: immunoSEQ multiplex PCR. The sample has some 98,000 clones, around 68% seen once. Whole-study results and caveats: Some V segments could not be told apart, so they were left out, TRBV6-2 and TRBV6-3 among them.

The germline V gene has CDR1 MGHDK and CDR2 SYGVNS. Unmatched junction bases numbered 6, after V lost 11 bases and J lost 2 bases. The CDR3 runs to 14 residues. Sequencing used PBMCs. This chain uses TRBV25-1 with TRBJ2-2, with 9 bases aligning to TRBD1. This sequence was found in a man aged 45-65 years in good health and CMV-seronegative. This chain's CDR3 is CAVQGQGNTGELFF. In nucleotides, the CDR3 is TGTGCCGTCCAGGGACAGGGAAACACCGGGGAGCTGTTTTTT.